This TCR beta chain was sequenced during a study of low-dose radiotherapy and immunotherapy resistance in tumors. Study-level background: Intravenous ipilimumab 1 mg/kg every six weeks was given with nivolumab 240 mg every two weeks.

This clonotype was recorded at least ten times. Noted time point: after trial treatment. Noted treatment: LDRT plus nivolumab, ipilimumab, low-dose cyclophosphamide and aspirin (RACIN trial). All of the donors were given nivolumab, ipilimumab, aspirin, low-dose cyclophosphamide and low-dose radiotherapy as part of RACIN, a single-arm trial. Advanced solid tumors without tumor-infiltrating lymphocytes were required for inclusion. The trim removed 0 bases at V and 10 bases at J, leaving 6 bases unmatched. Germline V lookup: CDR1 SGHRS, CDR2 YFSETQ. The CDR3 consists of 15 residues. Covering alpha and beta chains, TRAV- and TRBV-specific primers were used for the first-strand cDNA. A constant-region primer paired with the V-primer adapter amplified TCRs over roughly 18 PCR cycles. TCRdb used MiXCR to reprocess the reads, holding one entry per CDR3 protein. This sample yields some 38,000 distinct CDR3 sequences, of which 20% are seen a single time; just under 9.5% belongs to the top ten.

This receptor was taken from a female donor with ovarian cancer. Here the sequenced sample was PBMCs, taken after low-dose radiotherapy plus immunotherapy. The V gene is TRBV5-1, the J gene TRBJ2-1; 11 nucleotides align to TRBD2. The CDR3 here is CASSLAPGLADEQFF. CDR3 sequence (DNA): TGCGCCAGCAGCTTGGCTCCGGGACTAGCGGACGAGCAGTTCTTC.